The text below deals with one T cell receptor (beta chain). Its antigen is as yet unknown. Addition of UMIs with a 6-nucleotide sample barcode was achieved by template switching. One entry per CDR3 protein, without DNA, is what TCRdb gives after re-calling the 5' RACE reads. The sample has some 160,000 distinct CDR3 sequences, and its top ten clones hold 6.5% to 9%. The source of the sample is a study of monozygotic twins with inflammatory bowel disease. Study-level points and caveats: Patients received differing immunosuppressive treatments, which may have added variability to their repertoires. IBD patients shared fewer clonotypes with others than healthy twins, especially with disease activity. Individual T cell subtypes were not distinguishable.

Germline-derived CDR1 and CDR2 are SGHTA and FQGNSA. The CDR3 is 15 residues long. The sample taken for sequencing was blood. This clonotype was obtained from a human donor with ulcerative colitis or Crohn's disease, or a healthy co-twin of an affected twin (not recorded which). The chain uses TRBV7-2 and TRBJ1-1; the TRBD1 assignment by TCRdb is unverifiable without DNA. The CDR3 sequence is CASSLDQGGNTEAFF.